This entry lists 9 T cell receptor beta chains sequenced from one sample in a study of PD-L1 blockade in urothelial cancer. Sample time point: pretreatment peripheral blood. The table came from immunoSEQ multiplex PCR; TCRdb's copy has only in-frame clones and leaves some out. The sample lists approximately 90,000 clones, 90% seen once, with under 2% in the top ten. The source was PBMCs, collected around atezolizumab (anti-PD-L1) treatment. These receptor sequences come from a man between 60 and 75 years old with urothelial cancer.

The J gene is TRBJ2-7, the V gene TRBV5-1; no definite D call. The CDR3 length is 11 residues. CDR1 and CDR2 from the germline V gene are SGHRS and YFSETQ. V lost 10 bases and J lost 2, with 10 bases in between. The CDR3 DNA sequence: TGCGCCGGTCGGTATACCTACGAGCAGTACTTC. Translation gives CAGRYTYEQYF.

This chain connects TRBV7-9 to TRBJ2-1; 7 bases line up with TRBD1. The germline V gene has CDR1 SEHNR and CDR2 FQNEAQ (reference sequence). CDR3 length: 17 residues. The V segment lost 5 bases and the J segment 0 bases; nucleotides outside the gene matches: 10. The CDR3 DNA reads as TGTGCCAGCAGCGCAAGGGACAGACTAAGCTCCTACAATGAGCAGTTCTTC. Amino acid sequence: CASSARDRLSSYNEQFF.

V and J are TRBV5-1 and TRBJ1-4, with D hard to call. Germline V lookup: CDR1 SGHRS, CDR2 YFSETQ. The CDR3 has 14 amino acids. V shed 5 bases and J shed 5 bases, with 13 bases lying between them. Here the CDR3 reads CASRPGPANEKLFF. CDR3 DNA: TGCGCCAGCAGGCCCGGCCCAGCGAATGAAAAACTGTTTTTT.

The DNA of the CDR3 is TGTGCCAGCCACAGTCCGGGAGACACCGGGGAGCTGTTTTTT. It encodes CASHSPGDTGELFF. The chain couples TRBV19 to TRBJ2-2; weak D call: TRBD2 (6 bases). V was clipped by 9 bases and J by 3 bases, with 14 bases between them. This CDR3 contains 14 residues. Germline CDR1 and CDR2: LNHDA and SQIVND (reference sequence).

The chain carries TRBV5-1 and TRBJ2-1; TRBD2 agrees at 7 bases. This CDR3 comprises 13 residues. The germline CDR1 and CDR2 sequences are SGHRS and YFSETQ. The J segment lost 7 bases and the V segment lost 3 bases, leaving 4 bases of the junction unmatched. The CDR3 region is CASSWSGENEQFF. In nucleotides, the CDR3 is TGCGCCAGCAGCTGGAGCGGGGAAAATGAGCAGTTCTTC.

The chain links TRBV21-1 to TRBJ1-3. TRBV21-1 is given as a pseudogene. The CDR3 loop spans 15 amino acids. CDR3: CASSWDSFGGNTIYF. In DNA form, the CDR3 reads TGTGCCAGCAGCTGGGACTCGTTCGGAGGAAACACCATATATTTT.

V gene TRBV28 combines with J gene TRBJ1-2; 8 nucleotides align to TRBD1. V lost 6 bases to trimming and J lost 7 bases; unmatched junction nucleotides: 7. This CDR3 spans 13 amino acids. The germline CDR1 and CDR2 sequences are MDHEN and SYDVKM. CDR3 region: CASSTDRGSGYTF. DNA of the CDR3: TGTGCCAGCAGCACTGACAGGGGCTCTGGCTACACCTTC.

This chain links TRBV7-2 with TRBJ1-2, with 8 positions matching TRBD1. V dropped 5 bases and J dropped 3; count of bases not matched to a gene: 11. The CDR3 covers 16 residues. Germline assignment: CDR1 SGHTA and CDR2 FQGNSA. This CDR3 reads CASSLRLTGDYYGYTF. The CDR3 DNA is TGTGCCAGCAGCCTTCGTCTGACAGGGGACTACTATGGCTACACCTTC.

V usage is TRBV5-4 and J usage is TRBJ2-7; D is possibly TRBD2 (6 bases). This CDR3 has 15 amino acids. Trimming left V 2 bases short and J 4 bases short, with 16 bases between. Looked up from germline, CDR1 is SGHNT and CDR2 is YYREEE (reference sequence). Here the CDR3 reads CASSFSGTSLYEQYF. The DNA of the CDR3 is TGTGCCAGCAGCTTTTCTGGGACTTCTCTATACGAGCAGTACTTC.